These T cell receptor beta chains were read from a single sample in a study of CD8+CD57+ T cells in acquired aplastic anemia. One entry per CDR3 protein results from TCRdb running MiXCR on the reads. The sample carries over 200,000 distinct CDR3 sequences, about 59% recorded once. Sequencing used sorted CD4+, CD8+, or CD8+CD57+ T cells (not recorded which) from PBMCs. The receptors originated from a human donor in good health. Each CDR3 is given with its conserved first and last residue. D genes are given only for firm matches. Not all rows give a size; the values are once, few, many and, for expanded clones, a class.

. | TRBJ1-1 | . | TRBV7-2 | TGTGCCAGCAGCCTCAACCCGGGGGCGCGGGACACTGAAGCTTTCTTT | CASSLNPGARDTEAFF
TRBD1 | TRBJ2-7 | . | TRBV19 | TGTGCCAGCACCGGACAGGGCGGGTACGAGCAGTACTTC | CASTGQGGYEQYF
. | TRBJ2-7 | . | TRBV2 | TGTGCCAGCAGTGTTATCAGGAGCTCCTACGAGCAGTACTTC | CASSVIRSSYEQYF
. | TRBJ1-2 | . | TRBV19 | TGTGCCAGTACCCCTCGGGCCATTAACTATGGCTACACCTTC | CASTPRAINYGYTF
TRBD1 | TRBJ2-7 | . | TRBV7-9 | TGTGCCAGCAGCCTAAGAAAGGGACAGGGAGGCCTCGAGCAGTACTTC | CASSLRKGQGGLEQYF
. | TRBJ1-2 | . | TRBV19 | TGTGCCAGTAGTATGAGACAGATCTATGGCTACACCTTC | CASSMRQIYGYTF
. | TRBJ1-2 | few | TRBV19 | TGTGCCAGCACACCGAGGGCGTCGTCTGATGGCTACACCTTC | CASTPRASSDGYTF
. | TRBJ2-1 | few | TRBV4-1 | TGCGCCAGCAGGCTAGTCCATAGCTCCTACAATGAGCAGTTCTTC | CASRLVHSSYNEQFF
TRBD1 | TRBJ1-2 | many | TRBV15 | TGTGCCACCAGCAGAGCTGGACAGGGGGCAATTGGCTACACCTTC | CATSRAGQGAIGYTF
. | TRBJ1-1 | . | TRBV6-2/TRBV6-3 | TGTGCCAGCACCCTTGGGGGGGCCACTGAAGCTCTCTTT | CASTLGGATEALF
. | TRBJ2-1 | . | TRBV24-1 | TGTGCCACCAGTGATCGTTACTCGCTAGCTGGGAGTTACAATGAGCAGTTCTTC | CATSDRYSLAGSYNEQFF
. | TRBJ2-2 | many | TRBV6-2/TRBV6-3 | TGTGCCAGCACCATGGACGCCAGGGGGGAGCTGTTTTTT | CASTMDARGELFF
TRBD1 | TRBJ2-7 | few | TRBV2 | TGTGCCAGCTCGGGGACAGCGCAGTACTTC | CASSGTAQYF
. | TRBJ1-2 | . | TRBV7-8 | TGTGCCAGCAGGCTGGGGGGGGCAGCTGGCTACACCTTC | CASRLGGAAGYTF
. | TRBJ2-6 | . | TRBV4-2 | TGTGCCAGCAGCCAAGTAAATCTAGCGTTCGGGGCCAACGTCCTGACTTTC | CASSQVNLAFGANVLTF
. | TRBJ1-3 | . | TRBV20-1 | TGCAGTGCTAGAAAAGGGTCTGGAAACACCATATATTTT | CSARKGSGNTIYF
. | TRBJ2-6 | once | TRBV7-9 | TGTGCCTCGGGCGTTGCGACGGGGGCCAACGTCCTGACTTTC | CASGVATGANVLTF
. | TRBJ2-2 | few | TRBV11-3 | TGTGCCAGCAGCTTGAATAGGTTGGCCGGGGAGCTGTTTTTT | CASSLNRLAGELFF